One and the same sample provided the 23 T cell receptor beta chains below, sequenced in a study of blood T cell repertoires in COVID-19. The table came from immunoSEQ multiplex PCR; TCRdb's copy has only in-frame clones and leaves some out. Among 100,000 or so clones listed, roughly 89% were seen once. The sample taken for sequencing was peripheral blood. These receptors were taken from a woman aged 45 to 65 with COVID-19, enrolled during active disease.

The table lists this clone with a few counts. This CDR3 is CASRYGVSGNTIYF. CDR3 coding DNA: TGTGCCAGCAGGTATGGAGTCTCTGGAAACACCATATATTTT. This chain joins TRBV3-1 (or the pseudogene TRBV3-2) and TRBJ1-3; D uncertain. V lost 6 bases to trimming and J lost 0 bases, with 9 bases between them. The CDR3 loop spans 14 amino acids. CDR1 is LGHDT and CDR2 is YNNKEL in the germline V gene (reference sequence).

The chain links TRBV24-1 to TRBJ1-2; 8 nucleotides line up with TRBD1. This CDR3 is 15 amino acids long. In germline, CDR1 is KGHDR, CDR2 SFDVKD. V was clipped by 4 bases and J by 3 bases; unmatched bases: 6. The CDR3 DNA is TGTGCCACCAGTGACGCGACAGGGGAGGACTATGGCTACACCTTC. Residues: CATSDATGEDYGYTF.

V usage is TRBV28 and J usage is TRBJ1-1, with D unclear. This CDR3 is built from 15 residues. Trimming took 3 bases from V and 7 from J, leaving 18 bases between them. Germline V gives CDR1 MDHEN, CDR2 SYDVKM. CDR3 amino acids: CASSLPFPGRNEAFF. The CDR3 DNA sequence: TGTGCCAGCAGTTTGCCATTCCCAGGTAGGAATGAAGCTTTCTTT.

The CDR3 DNA is TGTGCCAGCCGAATCCGCAGGGGCAATCAGCCCCAGCATTTT. It yields the protein CASRIRRGNQPQHF. V and J are TRBV6-6 and TRBJ1-5, with D possibly matching TRBD1 (5 bases). Per germline, CDR1 MNHNY and CDR2 SVGAGI (reference sequence). The V gene lost 8 bases and the J gene lost 2 bases, with 13 bases spanning the gap. The CDR3 is 14 residues long.

J is TRBJ2-3 and V is TRBV4-2; the D is unclear. The CDR3 contains 14 residues. Deletions cut 1 base from V and 5 bases from J, with 10 bases between. Per germline, CDR1 LGHNA and CDR2 YNFKEQ. The CDR3: CASSQGLSGDTQYF. The CDR3 nucleotides read TGTGCCAGCAGCCAAGGTCTCTCGGGAGATACGCAGTATTTT.

The gene calls are TRBV9 and TRBJ1-6, with D unresolved. The CDR3 covers 14 residues. Trimming removed 0 bases at V and 7 bases at J, with 8 bases between. Germline CDR1 is SGDLS and CDR2 is YYNGEE. CDR3 region: CASSVENINSPLHF. The DNA of the CDR3 is TGTGCCAGCAGCGTAGAAAACATAAATTCACCCCTCCACTTT.

This clone came up a few times. V usage is TRBV7-9 and J usage is TRBJ2-1, with D maybe TRBD2 (5 bases). Trimming cost V 2 bases and J 6 bases, with 14 bases left between them. The CDR3 totals 15 residues. Germline CDR1 SEHNR, CDR2 FQNEAQ (reference sequence). The CDR3 DNA follows: TGTGCCAGCAGCTTATTAGGGAGATCGGGCAATGAGCAGTTCTTC. This gives the protein CASSLLGRSGNEQFF.

This sequence joins TRBV18 and TRBJ2-1, with D maybe TRBD2 (5 bases). Germline assignment: CDR1 KGHSH and CDR2 LQKENI. The CDR3 extends over 15 amino acids. Trimming stripped 6 bases from V and 7 bases from J, with 19 bases between. CDR3 amino acids: CASSGETGSPNEQFF. The CDR3 region has the DNA TGTGCCAGCTCCGGGGAAACGGGGTCCCCTAATGAGCAGTTCTTC.

The gene calls are TRBV28 and TRBJ2-3; the D is unclear. The germline V gene encodes CDR1 MDHEN and CDR2 SYDVKM. Between the trimmed V and J ends, which lost 4 bases and 6 bases, there was a span of 8 bases. The CDR3 is made up of 12 amino acids. CDR3 residues: CASSSHTDTQYF. The CDR3 region has the DNA TGTGCCAGCAGTTCCCACACGGATACGCAGTATTTT.

V and J are TRBV28 and TRBJ2-7; 10 bases agree with TRBD1. Germline CDR1 and CDR2: MDHEN and SYDVKM. The CDR3 has 17 residues. J gave up 3 bases and V 5 bases, and 13 bases lay outside the gene matches. Here the CDR3 DNA reads TGTGCCAGCAGTCTCGGGGACAGGGGTCTACGAGTCTACGAGCAGTACGTC. Protein product: CASSLGDRGLRVYEQYV.

This rearrangement joins TRBV5-1 to TRBJ1-2; D remains ambiguous. This CDR3 has 16 amino acids. The germline gives CDR1 SGHRS, CDR2 YFSETQ. V was clipped by 0 bases and J by 0 bases, with 12 bases between them. The DNA for the CDR3 is TGCGCCAGCAGCTTGGGTGTTGAGGGCTCTAACTATGGCTACACCTTC. Its translation: CASSLGVEGSNYGYTF.

The chain has TRBV28 and TRBJ2-7, with D perhaps matching TRBD1 (6 bases). From germline, CDR1 is MDHEN and CDR2 SYDVKM. The CDR3 is 14 amino acids. V lost 6 bases and J 11 bases, leaving 23 bases between the germline ends. The CDR3 nucleotides read TGTGCCAGCAGGCCTAGTCAGGGGACCTCGATGGAGTACTTC. It codes for CASRPSQGTSMEYF. Drawing the rest from reference TRBV28 and TRBJ2-7, the complete variable domain is DVKVTQSSRYLVKRTGEKVFLECVQDMDHENMFWYRQDPGLGLRLIYFSYDVKMKEKGDIPEGYSVSREKKERFSLILESASTNQTSMYLCASRPSQGTSMEYFGPGTRLTVT.

The chain links TRBV6-1 to TRBJ2-2; D is unclear. Germline CDR1 and CDR2: MNHNS and SASEGT. There are 17 residues in the CDR3. Trimming took off 3 bases at V and 6 bases at J, with 20 bases between the two ends. CDR3 coding DNA: TGTGCCAGCAGTGATTTGCGGTACCGTGTGAGCGCCGGGGAGCTGTTTTTT. It yields the protein CASSDLRYRVSAGELFF.

This clone was counted a single time. CDR3 sequence reads: CASRSAGTGGEGYTF. CDR3 DNA sequence: TGTGCCAGCAGATCCGCCGGGACAGGGGGAGAAGGCTACACCTTC. The chain joins TRBV27 to TRBJ1-2, with 11 bases matching TRBD1. This CDR3 has 15 residues. Germline values: CDR1 MNHEY, CDR2 SMNVEV (reference sequence). V lost 6 bases to trimming and J lost 8 bases; unmatched junction nucleotides: 11.

This clone has just one count. The rearrangement links TRBV19 to TRBJ2-3, with TRBD2 as a possible D gene (6 bases). V was pared by 6 bases and J by 3 bases, with 10 bases between. Germline loops: CDR1 LNHDA, CDR2 SQIVND (reference sequence). The CDR3 totals 13 residues. The CDR3 region is CASSSGVTDTQYF. The DNA of the CDR3 is TGTGCCAGTAGCTCGGGAGTAACAGATACGCAGTATTTT.

V usage is TRBV5-4 and J usage is TRBJ2-6, with D perhaps TRBD2 (5 bases). The germline V gene encodes CDR1 SGHNT and CDR2 YYREEE (reference sequence). The V and J ends lost 3 bases and 4 bases respectively, with 20 bases between them. The CDR3 extends over 18 amino acids. The CDR3 coding sequence is TGTGCCAGCAGCTCCCCCTTCGGGGAAAGTTACGGGGCCAACGTCCTGACTTTC. Its protein product is CASSSPFGESYGANVLTF.

This clone was picked up one time. J is TRBJ1-1 and V is TRBV28, with D possibly matching TRBD1 (5 bases). The V and J ends lost 5 bases and 4 bases respectively, with 11 bases between them. The CDR3 consists of 13 residues. CDR1 MDHEN and CDR2 SYDVKM come from the germline V gene. The CDR3 is CASSPGGGTEAFF. The CDR3 nucleotides read TGTGCCAGCAGTCCTGGCGGGGGCACTGAAGCTTTCTTT.

The genes are TRBV27 and TRBJ1-5, with a tentative D call TRBD1 (6 bases). V was pared by 3 bases and J by 8 bases, with 17 bases between. This CDR3 has 15 residues. Germline V CDR1 and CDR2: MNHEY, SMNVEV (reference sequence). CDR3 sequence reads: CASSLSQTGSEPQHF. The CDR3 DNA follows: TGTGCCAGCAGTTTGTCCCAGACAGGCTCCGAGCCCCAGCATTTT.

The chain carries TRBV27 and TRBJ1-5, with D perhaps TRBD1 (6 bases). Trimming cost V 5 bases and J 6 bases, with 20 bases left between them. CDR1 is MNHEY and CDR2 is SMNVEV in the germline V gene (reference sequence). The CDR3 has 16 amino acids. CDR3 bases: TGTGCCAGCAGTCCATCGGACAGTCGAGGGGGTCAGCCCCAGCATTTT. Translated: CASSPSDSRGGQPQHF.

The chain uses TRBV3-1 (or the pseudogene TRBV3-2) and TRBJ1-5, with 7 bases matching TRBD1. The ends lost 4 bases at V and 7 bases at J; junction bases unmatched: 10. The CDR3 spans 15 residues. Germline V gene lookup returns CDR1 LGHDT and CDR2 YNNKEL (reference sequence). The CDR3 DNA sequence: TGTGCCAGCAGCCGGGACAGCCACCCGGGGCAGCCCCAGCATTTT. The encoded protein is CASSRDSHPGQPQHF.

The chain combines TRBV25-1 with TRBJ1-3; D might be TRBD1 (5 bases). This CDR3 is 14 amino acids long. The germline V gene encodes CDR1 MGHDK and CDR2 SYGVNS. V shed 6 bases and J shed 2 bases, with 11 bases lying between them. The CDR3 sequence: CASRGGEAGNTIYF. In DNA form, the CDR3 reads TGTGCCAGCAGAGGAGGGGAGGCTGGAAACACCATATATTTT.

This chain connects TRBV11-3 to TRBJ2-7; D remains unclear. V was shortened by 4 bases and J by 3 bases, with 7 bases between the two germline ends. This CDR3 comprises 12 residues. Germline V gene sequence: CDR1 SGHNT, CDR2 YENEEA. The CDR3 DNA sequence: TGTGCCAGCAGCTCCACAGACTACGAGCAGTACTTC. Its protein is CASSSTDYEQYF.

This rearrangement joins TRBV19 to TRBJ1-6; tentatively, D is TRBD1 (6 bases). CDR1 and CDR2 (germline): LNHDA, SQIVND (reference sequence). V was clipped by 7 bases and J by 7 bases, with 17 bases between them. The CDR3 has 15 amino acids. Written as DNA, the CDR3 is TGTGCCAGTACCCCCTCCGGACAGTACAATTCACCCCTCCACTTT. Translating it yields CASTPSGQYNSPLHF.